The 5 T cell receptor beta chains listed next were all sequenced from one sample in a study of blood T cell repertoires in COVID-19. Assay used: immunoSEQ multiplex PCR; TCRdb lists only in-frame clones, some missing. The profile shows fewer than 45,000 clones, 90% of them singletons. The specimen sequenced was peripheral blood. Every receptor here comes from a man between 60 and 70 years old with active or convalescent COVID-19.

V usage is TRBV5-1 and J usage is TRBJ2-1, with D unresolved. CDR1 SGHRS and CDR2 YFSETQ come from the germline V gene. This CDR3 contains 13 residues. V lost 1 base, J lost 7 bases, and 9 bases lay in between. CDR3: CASSLPRGNEQFF. The CDR3 region has the DNA TGCGCCAGCAGCTTGCCCAGAGGTAATGAGCAGTTCTTC.

The chain uses TRBV24-1 and TRBJ2-3; 10 positions match TRBD1. CDR1 is KGHDR, CDR2 SFDVKD, per germline. Germline trimming cut 4 bases from V and 4 bases from J; bases unmatched to any gene: 13. This CDR3 is 18 amino acids long. In DNA form, the CDR3 reads TGTGCCACCAGTGACTCGACCGGGACAGGGGCGGTAGCAGATACGCAGTATTTT. It encodes CATSDSTGTGAVADTQYF.

The gene calls are TRBV27 and TRBJ2-3; the D is unclear. V was shortened by 1 base and J by 0 bases, with 11 bases between the two germline ends. Germline V gene sequence: CDR1 MNHEY, CDR2 SMNVEV (reference sequence). The CDR3 runs to 16 residues. In nucleotides, the CDR3 is TGTGCCAGCAGTTTATATCCCAGAAGAAGCACAGATACGCAGTATTTT. It is translated as CASSLYPRRSTDTQYF.

This clone has a handful of counts. This chain links TRBV10-1 with TRBJ2-5; possible D gene TRBD1, 6 bases. Trimming removed 5 bases from V and 0 bases from J, with 13 bases in between. CDR1 is WNHNN and CDR2 is SYGVQD in the germline V gene (reference sequence). The CDR3 is 15 residues long. The CDR3 spells CASSPARGHQETQYF. The CDR3 bases are TGCGCCAGCAGTCCAGCCAGGGGACACCAAGAGACCCAGTACTTC.

The chain joins TRBV7-2 to TRBJ2-5; 14 bases fit TRBD2. Germline V gene data show CDR1 as SGHTA and CDR2 as FQGNSA. The ends lost 5 bases at V and 5 bases at J; junction bases unmatched: 10. The length of the CDR3 is 17 residues. The CDR3 DNA reads as TGTGCCAGCAGCCCGCGGGGGACTAGCGGGAGATTGGAGACCCAGTACTTC. This encodes CASSPRGTSGRLETQYF.